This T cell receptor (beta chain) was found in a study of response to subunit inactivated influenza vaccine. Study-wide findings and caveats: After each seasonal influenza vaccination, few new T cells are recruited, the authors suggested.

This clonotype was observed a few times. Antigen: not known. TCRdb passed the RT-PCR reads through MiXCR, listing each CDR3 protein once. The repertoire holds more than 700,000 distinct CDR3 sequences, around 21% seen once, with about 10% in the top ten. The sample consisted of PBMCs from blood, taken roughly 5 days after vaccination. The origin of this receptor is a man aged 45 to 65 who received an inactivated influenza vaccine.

CDR3 amino acids: CSAFSHREGPGSAYEQYF. CDR3 nucleotides: TGCAGTGCTTTTAGTCATCGGGAGGGCCCGGGGAGTGCCTACGAGCAGTACTTC. The V call is TRBV20-1, the J call TRBJ2-7, with TRBD2 identical over 8 bases. This CDR3 spans 18 amino acids. Germline V gene sequence: CDR1 DFQATT, CDR2 SNEGSKA (reference sequence). V was clipped by 5 bases and J by 2 bases; unmatched bases: 20.